This record concerns one T cell receptor (beta chain) sequence. Its antigen is currently unknown. The data were produced by immunoSEQ multiplex PCR, yet TCRdb's version contains in-frame clones alone and is incomplete. Among 89,000 or so clones, roughly 80% were seen once, and the ten largest hold 0.65% to 0.95%. This sample is part of a study of graft-versus-host responses after intestinal transplantation. This CDR3 spans 15 amino acids. V gave up 0 bases and J gave up 2 bases; unmatched junction bases: 0. Germline CDR1 is MNHNY and CDR2 is SVGAGI (reference sequence). This receptor was taken from a human donor who received an intestinal transplant. This chain connects TRBV6-6 to TRBJ2-7; 11 positions agree with TRBD2. Sequencing used unstimulated CD4+ T cells sorted from spleen or lymph node cells, obtained before intestinal transplant. In nucleotides, the CDR3 is TGTGCCAGCAGTTACTCGGGACTAGCGGCCTACGAGCAGTACTTC. Encoded protein: CASSYSGLAAYEQYF.